This TCR beta chain was captured by sequencing in a study of blood T cell repertoires in COVID-19. Study at large: COVID-19 samples, acute and convalescent, were from the United States, Italy and Spain. T cells, B-cell-depleted T cells, or PBMCs provided the cDNA or gDNA that served as material.

Study processing details: Reference gene primer amplification gave estimated nucleated cell counts. Clones were sequenced by immunoSEQ multiplex PCR, and TCRdb holds only the in-frame ones, with some missing. Clonal size and the V and J genes are those of that table, whereas D and trimming came from the DNA. The sample records 120,000 to 150,000 clones, about 87% being singletons. The germline V gene encodes CDR1 ENHRY and CDR2 SYGVKD. The V end was cut by 3 bases, the J end by 4 bases, with 12 bases between. The CDR3 has 15 residues. In the case of this clone: The same CDR3 is also encoded by other DNA sequences in this sample.

The sequence was obtained from a woman aged 50 to 60 with active or convalescent COVID-19. The V and J genes are TRBV10-3 and TRBJ1-4; a weak D match, TRBD1 (6 bases). The sequenced sample was peripheral blood. CDR3 nucleotides: TGTGCCATCAGTGAACCCGGACAGTTTAATGAAAAACTGTTTTTT. It is translated as CAISEPGQFNEKLFF.